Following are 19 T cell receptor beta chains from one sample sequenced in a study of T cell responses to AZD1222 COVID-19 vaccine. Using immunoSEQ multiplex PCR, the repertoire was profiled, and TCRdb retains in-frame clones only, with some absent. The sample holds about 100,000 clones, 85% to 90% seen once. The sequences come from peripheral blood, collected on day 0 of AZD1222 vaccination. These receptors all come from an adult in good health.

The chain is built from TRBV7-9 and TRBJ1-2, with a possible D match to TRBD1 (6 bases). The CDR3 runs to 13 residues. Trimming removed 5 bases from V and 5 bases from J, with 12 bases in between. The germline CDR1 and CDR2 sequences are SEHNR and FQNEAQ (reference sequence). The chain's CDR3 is CASSPGQKYGYTF. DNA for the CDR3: TGTGCCAGCAGCCCGGGACAAAAATATGGCTACACCTTC.

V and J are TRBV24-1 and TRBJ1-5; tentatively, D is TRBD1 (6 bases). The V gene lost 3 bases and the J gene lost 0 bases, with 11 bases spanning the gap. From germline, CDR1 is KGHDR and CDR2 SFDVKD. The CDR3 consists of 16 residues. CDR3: CATSDPGQISNQPQHF. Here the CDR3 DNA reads TGTGCCACCAGTGATCCTGGACAGATTAGCAATCAGCCCCAGCATTTT.

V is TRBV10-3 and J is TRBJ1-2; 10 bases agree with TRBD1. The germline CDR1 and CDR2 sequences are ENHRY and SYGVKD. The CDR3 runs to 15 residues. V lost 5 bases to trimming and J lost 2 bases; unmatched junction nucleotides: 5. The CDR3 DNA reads TGTGCCATCAGTTCCGGGACAGGGGCCAACTATGGCTACACCTTC. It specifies CAISSGTGANYGYTF.

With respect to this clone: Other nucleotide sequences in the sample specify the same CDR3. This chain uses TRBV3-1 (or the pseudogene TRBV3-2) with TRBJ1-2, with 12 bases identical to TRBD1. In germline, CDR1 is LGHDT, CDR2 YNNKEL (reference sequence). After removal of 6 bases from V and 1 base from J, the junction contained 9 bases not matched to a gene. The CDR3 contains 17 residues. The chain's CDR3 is CASSPRDRGRGNYGYTF. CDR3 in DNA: TGTGCCAGCAGTCCGCGGGACAGGGGGCGCGGTAACTATGGCTACACCTTC.

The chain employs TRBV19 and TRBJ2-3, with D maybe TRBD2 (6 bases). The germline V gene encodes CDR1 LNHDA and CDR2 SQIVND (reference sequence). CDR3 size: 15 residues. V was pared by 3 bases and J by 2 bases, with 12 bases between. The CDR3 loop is CASSISGVPTDTQYF. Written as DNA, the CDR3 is TGTGCCAGTAGTATCTCGGGAGTCCCCACAGATACGCAGTATTTT.

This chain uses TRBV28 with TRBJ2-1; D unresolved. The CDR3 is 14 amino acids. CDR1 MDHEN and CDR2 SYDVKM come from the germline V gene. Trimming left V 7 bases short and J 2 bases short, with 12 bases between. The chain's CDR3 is CASKPSEPYNEQFF. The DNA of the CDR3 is TGTGCCAGCAAACCCAGCGAACCCTACAATGAGCAGTTCTTC.

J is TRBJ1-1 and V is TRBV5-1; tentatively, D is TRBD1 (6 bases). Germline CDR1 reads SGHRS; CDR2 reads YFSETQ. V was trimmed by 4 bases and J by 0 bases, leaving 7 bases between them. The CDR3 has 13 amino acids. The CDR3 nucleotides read TGCGCCAGCAGCCGGGACATGAACACTGAAGCTTTCTTT. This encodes CASSRDMNTEAFF.

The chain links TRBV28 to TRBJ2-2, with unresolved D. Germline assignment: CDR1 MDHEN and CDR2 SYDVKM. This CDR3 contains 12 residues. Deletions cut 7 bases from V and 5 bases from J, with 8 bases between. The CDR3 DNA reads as TGTGCCAGCATCTCGAGGACCGGGGAGCTGTTTTTT. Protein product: CASISRTGELFF. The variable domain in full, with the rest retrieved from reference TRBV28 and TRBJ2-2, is DVKVTQSSRYLVKRTGEKVFLECVQDMDHENMFWYRQDPGLGLRLIYFSYDVKMKEKGDIPEGYSVSREKKERFSLILESASTNQTSMYLCASISRTGELFFGEGSRLTVL.

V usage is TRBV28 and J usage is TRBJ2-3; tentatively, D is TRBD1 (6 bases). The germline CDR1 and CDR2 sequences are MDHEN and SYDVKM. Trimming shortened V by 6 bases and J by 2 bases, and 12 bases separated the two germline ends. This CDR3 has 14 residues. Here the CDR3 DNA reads TGTGCCAGCAGCTCCGACAGGAACACAGATACGCAGTATTTT. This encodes CASSSDRNTDTQYF. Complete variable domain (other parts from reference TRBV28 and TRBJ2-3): DVKVTQSSRYLVKRTGEKVFLECVQDMDHENMFWYRQDPGLGLRLIYFSYDVKMKEKGDIPEGYSVSREKKERFSLILESASTNQTSMYLCASSSDRNTDTQYFGPGTRLTVL.

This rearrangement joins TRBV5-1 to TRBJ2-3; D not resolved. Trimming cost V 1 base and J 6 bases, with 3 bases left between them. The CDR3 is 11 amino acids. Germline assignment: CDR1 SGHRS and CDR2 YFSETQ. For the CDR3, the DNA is TGCGCCAGCAGCTTGTATGATACGCAGTATTTT. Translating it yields CASSLYDTQYF.

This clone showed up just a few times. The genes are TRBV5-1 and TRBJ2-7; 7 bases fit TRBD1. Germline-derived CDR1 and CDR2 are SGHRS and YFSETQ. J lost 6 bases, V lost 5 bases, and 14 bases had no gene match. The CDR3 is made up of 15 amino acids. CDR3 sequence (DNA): TGCGCCAGCAGGCGAGCCGGGACAGCGGCCTCCGAGCAGTACTTC. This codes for CASRRAGTAASEQYF.

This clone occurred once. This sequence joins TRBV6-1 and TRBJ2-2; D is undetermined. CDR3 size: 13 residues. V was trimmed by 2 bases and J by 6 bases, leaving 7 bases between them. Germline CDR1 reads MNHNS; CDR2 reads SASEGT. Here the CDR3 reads CASSENMPGELFF. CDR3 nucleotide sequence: TGTGCCAGCAGTGAAAATATGCCCGGGGAGCTGTTTTTT.

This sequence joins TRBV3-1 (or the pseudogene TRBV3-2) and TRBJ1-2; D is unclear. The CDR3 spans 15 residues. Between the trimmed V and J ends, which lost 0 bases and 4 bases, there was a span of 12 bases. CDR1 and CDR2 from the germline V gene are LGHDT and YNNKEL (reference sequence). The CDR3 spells CASSQDTGRFYGYTF. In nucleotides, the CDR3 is TGTGCCAGCAGCCAAGATACGGGAAGGTTCTATGGCTACACCTTC.

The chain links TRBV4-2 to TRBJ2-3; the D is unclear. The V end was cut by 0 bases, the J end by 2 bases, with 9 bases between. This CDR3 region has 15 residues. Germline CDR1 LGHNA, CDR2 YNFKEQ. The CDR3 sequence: CASSQEMGITDTQYF. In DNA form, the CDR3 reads TGTGCCAGCAGCCAAGAGATGGGTATCACAGATACGCAGTATTTT.

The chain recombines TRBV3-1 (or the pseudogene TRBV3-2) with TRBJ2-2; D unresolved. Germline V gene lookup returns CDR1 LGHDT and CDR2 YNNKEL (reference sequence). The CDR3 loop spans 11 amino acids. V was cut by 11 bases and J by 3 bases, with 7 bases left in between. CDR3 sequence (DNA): TGTGCCGCAAAGCACACCGGGGAGCTGTTTTTT. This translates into CAAKHTGELFF.

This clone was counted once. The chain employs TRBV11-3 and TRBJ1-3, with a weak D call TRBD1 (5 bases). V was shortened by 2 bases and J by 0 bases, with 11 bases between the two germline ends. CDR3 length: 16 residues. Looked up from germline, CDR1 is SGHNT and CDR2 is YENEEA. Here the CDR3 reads CASSLTGLISGNTIYF. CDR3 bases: TGTGCCAGCAGCTTAACAGGCTTAATCTCTGGAAACACCATATATTTT.

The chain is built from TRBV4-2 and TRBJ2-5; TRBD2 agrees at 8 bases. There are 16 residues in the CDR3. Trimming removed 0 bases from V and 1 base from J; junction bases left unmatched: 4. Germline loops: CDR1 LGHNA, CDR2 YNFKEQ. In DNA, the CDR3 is TGTGCCAGCAGCCAAGATAGGGCGGGGGGCCAAGAGACCCAGTACTTC. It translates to CASSQDRAGGQETQYF.

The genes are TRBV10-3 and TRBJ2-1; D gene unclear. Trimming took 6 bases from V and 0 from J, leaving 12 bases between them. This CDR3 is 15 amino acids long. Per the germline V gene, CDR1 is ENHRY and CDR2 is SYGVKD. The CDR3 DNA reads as TGTGCCATCAGCGGAACTACCCGCTCCTACAATGAGCAGTTCTTC. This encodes CAISGTTRSYNEQFF.

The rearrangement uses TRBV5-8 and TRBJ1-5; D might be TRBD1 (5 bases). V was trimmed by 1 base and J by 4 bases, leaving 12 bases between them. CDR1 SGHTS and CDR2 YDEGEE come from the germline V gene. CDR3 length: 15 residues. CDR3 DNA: TGTGCCAGCAGCTTGCGGGGGAAGGGGAATCAGCCCCAGCATTTT. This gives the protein CASSLRGKGNQPQHF.